The rows below give T cell receptor beta chains drawn from one sample of a study of T cell responses to AZD1222 COVID-19 vaccine. Some clones are missing from TCRdb's copy, which holds only in-frame ones; the method was immunoSEQ multiplex PCR. The sample has about 93,000 clones, approximately 90% seen once; the top ten hold 2% to 2.5%. This specimen consisted of peripheral blood, obtained 28 days after the second AZD1222 dose. The receptors derive from an adult who received the AZD1222 COVID-19 vaccine. Both conserved end residues are trimmed from each CDR3. The listing skips clone size in some rows; elsewhere it reads once, few, many or a size class.

clone size | J gene | V gene | CDR3 protein
- | TRBJ2-1 | TRBV7-9 | ASSLLRTDSPSYNEQF
- | TRBJ2-3 | TRBV5-4 | ASNRDRGQEDTQY
- | TRBJ1-4 | TRBV7-9 | ASSVRDTNEKLF
once | TRBJ2-3 | TRBV4-3 | ASSQEAGGRTDTQY
few | TRBJ1-2 | TRBV7-9 | ASSYSGPNYGYT
- | TRBJ1-1 | TRBV5-6 | ASSKGQRSNTEAF
- | TRBJ2-3 | TRBV7-3 | ASSPISGNTDTQY
- | TRBJ2-3 | TRBV29-1 | SVVRLASSTDTQY
- | TRBJ2-7 | TRBV2 | ASSPYSYEQY
once | TRBJ2-1 | TRBV9 | ASSISGGKIGNEQF
- | TRBJ2-7 | TRBV9 | ASSPGHGVGDEQY
- | TRBJ1-4 | TRBV5-6 | ASSFGANEKLF
few | TRBJ2-2 | TRBV7-6 | ASSLVPAPSNTGELF
- | TRBJ2-2 | TRBV9 | ASSAPGHNTGELF
- | TRBJ1-1 | TRBV12-3/TRBV12-4 | ASSFQGGTEAF
- | TRBJ2-3 | TRBV10-1 | ASSALTGHTDTQY
- | TRBJ2-3 | TRBV5-1 | ASSLPKGQVSGDTQY
- | TRBJ1-1 | TRBV3-1/TRBV3-2 | ASSRKGDTEAF
- | TRBJ1-2 | TRBV29-1 | SVERTNYGYT
few | TRBJ2-3 | TRBV6-6 | ASTGQGTDTQY
once | TRBJ1-2 | TRBV3-1/TRBV3-2 | ASSLRQVDYGYT
- | TRBJ1-2 | TRBV7-9 | ASSLQGTGYT
- | TRBJ2-3 | TRBV6-1 | ASSEGETSGFTDTQY
once | TRBJ2-1 | TRBV7-9 | ASSLDRGRYEQF
- | TRBJ2-3 | TRBV9 | ASSPKTSDGDTQY
- | TRBJ1-2 | TRBV3-1/TRBV3-2 | ASSQERRVGYT
- | TRBJ2-7 | TRBV5-1 | ASSLGTASSYEQY
- | TRBJ2-7 | TRBV6-5 | ASSYSWGSPPHEQY
- | TRBJ1-1 | TRBV19 | ASSIDRDTEAF
- | TRBJ2-1 | TRBV6-2/TRBV6-3 | ASSSALYNEQF
- | TRBJ2-5 | TRBV3-1/TRBV3-2 | ASSQDARTWETQY
- | TRBJ1-6 | TRBV21-1 | ASSRPLFRTSRGSPLH
- | TRBJ1-6 | TRBV14 | ASSQGHRERPLH
once | TRBJ2-3 | TRBV9 | ASSVAGTITDTQY
- | TRBJ2-1 | TRBV7-9 | ASCRWSTGNNERF
once | TRBJ2-3 | TRBV10-2 | ASTVGTGQRRAGRRGDTQY
- | TRBJ1-5 | TRBV4-3 | ASSQDHSEGNQPQH
- | TRBJ2-5 | TRBV2 | ASTGRSLETQY
- | TRBJ2-7 | TRBV6-1 | ASSDHYEQY
- | TRBJ1-5 | TRBV14 | ASSQDSRGVTTLCGNSNQPQH
- | TRBJ2-3 | TRBV6-4 | ASSGTSGDTDTQY
- | TRBJ2-1 | TRBV5-1 | ASSSPTSGRADEQF
- | TRBJ2-7 | TRBV2 | ASRRGLLMAYEQY
- | TRBJ1-2 | TRBV18 | ASSPAGLAVYGYT
- | TRBJ1-1 | TRBV7-7 | ASSRRVGTEAF
- | TRBJ2-2 | TRBV18 | ASSPPATGPAGELF
few | TRBJ2-2 | TRBV2 | ASTTPGQGAWTGELF
- | TRBJ1-1 | TRBV4-2 | ASSQAYRGRGHTEAF
- | TRBJ1-1 | TRBV18 | ASSPEAGFNTEAF
- | TRBJ2-2 | TRBV4-1 | ASSQGPQGSVKNTGELF
- | TRBJ1-3 | TRBV5-1 | ASSFGQGGNTIY
- | TRBJ2-1 | TRBV9 | ASSEFPSGNLNEQF
- | TRBJ1-3 | TRBV3-1/TRBV3-2 | ASRHNAGGNTIY